This TCR beta chain originates from a study of spatial heterogeneity in lung cancer. Whole-study findings and limits: Detection of ubiquitous tumor TCRs in blood was higher at resection than follow-up.

A single record per CDR3 protein comes from TCRdb applying MiXCR to the 5' RACE reads. The sample contains just over 75,000 distinct CDR3 sequences, 8% of which appear only once. V gave up 4 bases and J gave up 6 bases, with 13 bases separating them. The length of the CDR3 is 12 residues. Germline values: CDR1 SQVTM, CDR2 ANQGSEA. This clonotype was seen ten or more times. What it binds is not known. The time point denotes: sample taken at primary tumor resection. From tumor, nontumor lung or frozen PBMC, whole RNA was taken unsorted for sequencing. The sample consisted of PBMCs, taken at surgery. This sequence was found in a male donor with early-stage non-small cell lung cancer. The chain recombines TRBV29-1 with TRBJ2-7, with D uncertain. The CDR3 protein is CSVAAALSEQYF. The CDR3, as DNA: TGCAGCGTTGCCGCGGCGCTATCCGAGCAGTACTTC.